The clone carrying this T cell receptor (beta chain) was seen many times. The germline and genes are mouse ones. The read terminates 4 residues ahead of where the CDR3 ends, so the germline J gene completes it. Once RNA had been extracted, it was reverse transcribed into cDNA to act as the sequencing template. The data were produced by immunoSEQ multiplex PCR, yet TCRdb's version contains in-frame clones alone and is incomplete. The sample is made up of about 9,000 clones, none counted only once. This record belongs to a study of CD8+ T cells in alopecia areata. Pooled cells of cutaneous lymph node origin were sorted on CD4, CD8alpha, NKG2D, NKG2ACE and other markers. The junction had 2 bases not matched to a gene; V was cut back by 0 bases and J by 4 bases. This CDR3 comprises 15 residues.

This receptor was identified in a C3H/HeJ mouse with alopecia areata. MHC haplotype here: H2-k. The source material was CD8+ T cells sorted from a lymph node. The rearrangement uses TRBV21 and TRBJ1-1; 10 bases are a match to TRBD1. TRBV21 is filed as an ORF, its function uncertain. This chain's CDR3 is CASSQSWTGGTEVFF. The CDR3 DNA, read in part, is TGTGCTAGCAGTCAATCCTGGACAGGGGGCACA.